The following is a TCR beta chain sequence with its context. Its target antigen remains unknown. No much larger clonotype is one base removed from it; base qualities were not supplied. TCRbeta CDR3 regions were amplified from genomic DNA by means of the immunoSEQ Assay, a bias-controlled multiplex PCR. The paper's data handling went like this. The number of nucleated cells in each sample was estimated by amplification of reference gene primers within the assay. Sequence reads were collapsed and filtered to measure the absolute abundance of every unique TCRbeta CDR3 rearrangement. For each sample, productive Simpson clonality was calculated as the square root of Simpson's diversity index over productive rearrangements. The table comes from immuneACCESS by way of TCRdb, which keeps in-frame sequences with V and J called. Part of the clones is missing from these tables; in studies checked, under half for an unresolved V gene and the rest for unknown reasons. That table supplies the V and J calls and clone size; D and trimming were determined from the DNA. For this sample there are some 260,000 clones; about 91% appear just once. In total, the top ten clones hold roughly 6.7% of the sample.

This record comes from a study of blood T cell repertoires in COVID-19 (dated by TCRdb to 2018 to 2021). At the level of the whole study: Collaborator samples came from the United States, Italy and Spain and covered acute and convalescent phases of COVID-19. The dataset comprised deeply sampled blood TCRbeta repertoires from subjects exposed to, actively infected with, or recovered from COVID-19. Samples came from the ongoing ImmuneRACE study (first 160 participants) plus 1,254 subjects from 6 global collaborators. HLA class I and class II types, where available, came from metadata supplied by the sample provider rather than from assay-based typing. The prospective study material was composed of cDNA or gDNA derived from T cells, B-cell-depleted T cells, or PBMCs. A freely available public database, intended as a resource for researchers studying the immune response to SARS-CoV-2, is where the repertoires were released. Nearly every sample came with metadata listing a de-identified subject ID, COVID-19 status, age in years and sex.

At one collaborating source in Seattle, patients were enrolled during active infection and were followed longitudinally through the course of disease. Collaborating institutions collected whole blood in K2EDTA tubes following their own protocols. Collaborator samples were shipped for TCRbeta analysis as frozen whole blood, isolated PBMCs, or DNA extracted from either sample type. Broader findings and caveats from the paper: How much clinical and demographic metadata was included differed by source and by participant, and the metadata was provided uncurated.

CDR1 and CDR2 are drawn from the germline V gene: SGHVS, FNYEAQ. The cysteine opens and the phenylalanine closes a CDR3 of 14 amino acids. Only the CDR3 DNA stays, 42 bases, in frame from base 1. The trim is 2 bases for V and 8 bases for J, with a gap of 13 bases between the germline ends. The TCR sequence derives from a woman in her twenties or thirties with COVID-19, enrolled during active disease. The chain joins TRBV7-6 to TRBJ2-1; D gene: possibly TRBD2, on 5 matching bases. Specimen: peripheral blood. The nucleotides read TGTGCCAGCAGCTTATGGGCGCCCGGGGATGAGCAGTTCTTC. Translated, this gives CASSLWAPGDEQFF.